The sequence of this TCR beta chain was determined in a study of siplizumab effects on memory and regulatory T cells. The table came from immunoSEQ multiplex PCR; TCRdb's copy has only in-frame clones and leaves some out. The data show some 110,000 clones, about 94% seen once. Trimming removed 5 bases from V and 6 bases from J; junction bases left unmatched: 8. The germline V gene encodes CDR1 MNHNY and CDR2 SVGAGI (reference sequence). This CDR3 spans 14 amino acids. The chain has TRBV6-6 and TRBJ1-2; 8 bases match TRBD1. The sample consisted of non-Treg CD4+ T cells sorted from blood. The origin of this receptor is a human donor in good health. CDR3 protein: CASSQPTGVNGYTF. CDR3 in DNA: TGTGCCAGCAGTCAACCGACAGGGGTAAATGGCTACACCTTC.